These T cell receptor beta chains were read from a single sample in a study of Ad26.COV2.S vaccination and SARS-CoV-2 variants. Method: immunoSEQ multiplex PCR; TCRdb's copy keeps in-frame clones and lacks some. The sample contains about 400,000 clones, 70% to 90% of which appear only once. The material was peripheral blood, obtained in a trial of Ad26.COV2.S vaccine versus placebo. The receptors stem from a person aged 18-65 years who received the Ad26.COV2.S COVID-19 vaccine or a placebo. Each CDR3 is given with its conserved first and last residue. The D gene is left open where the match is weak. Expanded clones are given a class, and other clones once, few, many or no size at all.

d_gene	v_gene	abundance	j_gene	CDR3aa	CDR3nt
TRBD1	TRBV5-4	.	TRBJ1-2	CASSSSDRAYGYTF	TGTGCCAGCAGCTCGTCTGACAGGGCCTATGGCTACACCTTC
TRBD1	TRBV19	once	TRBJ2-2	CASSTGQENTGELFF	TGTGCCAGTAGTACAGGACAGGAGAACACCGGGGAGCTGTTTTTT
.	TRBV3-1/TRBV3-2	.	TRBJ2-7	CASSLGDEQYF	TGTGCCAGCAGCTTGGGGGACGAGCAGTACTTC
.	TRBV28	.	TRBJ2-1	CASSLANSYNEQFF	TGTGCCAGCAGTTTGGCCAACTCCTACAATGAGCAGTTCTTC
TRBD2	TRBV2	.	TRBJ2-3	CASRLSGLASDTQYF	TGTGCCAGCAGACTCTCGGGACTAGCCTCAGATACGCAGTATTTT
.	TRBV12-3/TRBV12-4	.	TRBJ1-5	CASSLDGGQPQHF	TGTGCCAGCAGTTTAGACGGGGGGCAGCCCCAGCATTTT
.	TRBV25-1	.	TRBJ2-1	CASRGDPLPFQFF	TGTGCCAGCAGGGGGGACCCTCTCCCGTTTCAGTTCTTC
.	TRBV20-1	.	TRBJ1-1	CSARTATEAFF	TGCAGTGCTAGGACAGCCACTGAAGCTTTCTTT
TRBD1	TRBV4-1	.	TRBJ2-1	CASSHRTGVVNEQFF	TGCGCCAGCAGTCATAGGACAGGTGTCGTCAATGAGCAGTTCTTC
TRBD1	TRBV6-1	.	TRBJ2-1	CASSDIYAGQGPQFF	TGTGCCAGCAGTGATATTTACGCCGGACAGGGTCCACAGTTCTTC
.	TRBV2	.	TRBJ2-2	CASSLLAPRNGELFF	TGTGCCAGCTCCCTACTAGCCCCAAGAAACGGGGAGCTGTTTTTT
.	TRBV10-3	.	TRBJ1-5	CAISEGVSNQPQHF	TGTGCCATCAGTGAGGGGGTTAGCAATCAGCCCCAGCATTTT
TRBD2	TRBV11-2	.	TRBJ2-7	CASSLTSGGTYEQYF	TGTGCCAGCAGCTTAACTAGCGGGGGAACCTACGAGCAGTACTTC
.	TRBV9	.	TRBJ1-1	CASSVQGLANTEAFF	TGTGCCAGCAGCGTACAGGGGCTCGCGAACACTGAAGCTTTCTTT
.	TRBV7-9	.	TRBJ2-5	CASRLGDNQETQYF	TGTGCCAGCAGGCTGGGGGACAACCAAGAGACCCAGTACTTC
.	TRBV6-5	.	TRBJ1-4	CASSYEQGREKLFF	TGTGCCAGCAGTTACGAACAGGGTCGCGAAAAACTGTTTTTT
.	TRBV7-3	.	TRBJ2-3	CASSMSTDTQYF	TGTGCCAGCAGCATGAGCACAGATACGCAGTATTTT
TRBD1	TRBV19	.	TRBJ1-5	CASSTHDRVATQPQHF	TGTGCCAGTAGTACCCACGACAGGGTTGCTACTCAGCCCCAGCATTTT
.	TRBV10-3	many	TRBJ1-6	CAISVGGNSPLHF	TGTGCCATCAGTGTAGGGGGAAATTCACCCCTCCACTTT
.	TRBV7-9	.	TRBJ1-6	CASSLQSGADSPLHF	TGTGCCAGCAGCCTCCAGTCAGGGGCGGATTCACCCCTCCACTTT
.	TRBV18	many	TRBJ2-7	CASSPGSRTSLLEGYEQYF	TGTGCCAGCTCACCGGGGTCTAGGACATCCTTACTGGAGGGGTACGAGCAGTACTTC
TRBD2	TRBV3-1/TRBV3-2	.	TRBJ2-5	CASSRGLAGPRSGETQYF	TGTGCCAGCAGCCGGGGACTAGCGGGGCCCCGGTCTGGAGAGACCCAGTACTTC
TRBD2	TRBV9	.	TRBJ2-7	CASSPSGGAYNSYEQYF	TGTGCCAGCAGCCCCAGCGGGGGGGCCTATAACTCCTACGAGCAGTACTTC
.	TRBV7-9	.	TRBJ1-1	CASSLEGSEAFF	TGTGCCAGCAGCTTAGAGGGTTCTGAAGCTTTCTTT
TRBD1	TRBV5-4	.	TRBJ2-2	CASSNRQGVTGELFF	TGTGCCAGCAGCAACCGACAGGGAGTCACCGGGGAGCTGTTTTTT
.	TRBV7-2	.	TRBJ2-5	CASSLPRGQGETQYF	TGTGCCAGCAGCTTACCGAGGGGCCAGGGAGAGACCCAGTACTTC
.	TRBV24-1	.	TRBJ2-6	CATKQGAGANVLTF	TGTGCCACCAAACAGGGAGCGGGGGCCAACGTCCTGACTTTC
.	TRBV30	.	TRBJ1-2	CAWSGGVYGYTF	TGTGCCTGGAGTGGGGGCGTCTATGGCTACACCTTC
TRBD1	TRBV19	once	TRBJ2-2	CASSGQGYTGELFF	TGTGCCAGTAGTGGACAGGGCTACACCGGGGAGCTGTTTTTT
.	TRBV12-3/TRBV12-4	.	TRBJ2-5	CASSLKGGETQYF	TGTGCCAGCAGTTTAAAGGGGGGAGAGACCCAGTACTTC
TRBD1	TRBV6-5	.	TRBJ1-2	CASRQGPHYGYTF	TGTGCCAGCAGACAGGGGCCCCACTATGGCTACACCTTC
.	TRBV5-8	.	TRBJ1-1	CASSLEGGATEAFF	TGTGCCAGCAGCTTGGAGGGGGGGGCCACTGAAGCTTTCTTT
TRBD1	TRBV30	.	TRBJ2-7	CAWSGGTGVQYEQYF	TGTGCCTGGAGCGGCGGGACAGGGGTCCAATACGAGCAGTACTTC
.	TRBV3-1/TRBV3-2	.	TRBJ2-5	CASSRGLAAAHLWQETQYF	TGTGCCAGCAGCCGCGGTTTGGCAGCGGCTCACCTTTGGCAAGAGACCCAGTACTTC
.	TRBV4-1	.	TRBJ2-7	CASSQSDVGWYEQYF	TGCGCCAGCAGCCAATCGGACGTCGGGTGGTACGAGCAGTACTTC
.	TRBV30	.	TRBJ1-6	CAWSVRITYNSPLHF	TGTGCCTGGAGTGTACGTATCACCTATAATTCACCCCTCCACTTT
.	TRBV28	.	TRBJ1-4	CASRGAGGNEKLFF	TGTGCCAGCAGAGGGGCGGGGGGTAATGAAAAACTGTTTTTT
.	TRBV19	few	TRBJ2-1	CASSIERGGGEQFF	TGTGCCAGTAGTATAGAGAGGGGGGGTGGTGAGCAGTTCTTC
.	TRBV4-3	.	TRBJ1-2	CASSQDLGTGYGYTF	TGCGCCAGCAGCCAAGATTTGGGGACGGGCTATGGCTACACCTTC
.	TRBV7-3	once	TRBJ2-2	CASSLLAAGGELFF	TGTGCCAGCAGCTTATTAGCGGCGGGCGGGGAGCTGTTTTTT
.	TRBV18	.	TRBJ1-1	CASSLAGRNTEAFF	TGTGCCAGCTCACTTGCGGGACGGAACACTGAAGCTTTCTTT
.	TRBV29-1	.	TRBJ1-4	CSVASGDEKLFF	TGCAGCGTTGCAAGCGGAGATGAAAAACTGTTTTTT
.	TRBV6-5	.	TRBJ1-6	CASSSRSRSSPLHF	TGTGCCAGCAGTTCCAGGTCCCGATCGTCACCCCTCCACTTT
.	TRBV19	.	TRBJ1-1	CASSILGARNTEAFF	TGTGCCAGTAGTATATTGGGGGCGCGGAACACTGAAGCTTTCTTT
.	TRBV19	.	TRBJ1-5	CASSSWGAGAQPQHF	TGTGCCAGTAGTAGTTGGGGGGCAGGGGCTCAGCCCCAGCATTTT
TRBD1	TRBV4-2	.	TRBJ1-2	CASSQDAGQGSYGYTF	TGTGCCAGCAGCCAAGATGCGGGACAGGGCAGCTATGGCTACACCTTC
.	TRBV11-3	.	TRBJ2-7	CASSLRSGYEQYF	TGTGCCAGCAGCTTAAGGTCAGGGTACGAGCAGTACTTC
.	TRBV12-3/TRBV12-4	.	TRBJ1-5	CASSFGTWQPQHF	TGTGCCAGCAGTTTTGGGACATGGCAGCCCCAGCATTTT
TRBD1	TRBV2	.	TRBJ2-7	CASRNPYGTGSYEQYF	TGTGCCAGCAGGAACCCGTATGGGACAGGGTCCTACGAGCAGTACTTC
TRBD2	TRBV5-1	.	TRBJ2-3	CASSGRVAGDADTQYF	TGCGCCAGCAGCGGAAGGGTGGCGGGGGACGCAGATACGCAGTATTTT
.	TRBV19	.	TRBJ2-4	CASSRGTAKNIQYF	TGTGCCAGTAGTAGGGGGACAGCCAAAAACATTCAGTACTTC
.	TRBV13	.	TRBJ1-1	CASSPPTSGRSGNTEAFF	TGTGCCAGCAGCCCTCCTACCTCCGGAAGATCAGGGAACACTGAAGCTTTCTTT
TRBD1	TRBV7-6	.	TRBJ2-7	CASSLSGQGSYEQYF	TGTGCCAGCAGCTTAAGCGGACAGGGGAGCTACGAGCAGTACTTC
.	TRBV5-1	.	TRBJ2-3	CASSPGREADTQYF	TGCGCCAGCAGCCCGGGAAGGGAGGCAGATACGCAGTATTTT
TRBD1	TRBV13	.	TRBJ1-2	CASSGDRGSGYTF	TGTGCCAGCAGCGGCGACAGGGGGTCAGGCTACACCTTC
TRBD1	TRBV30	.	TRBJ1-6	CAWAGTGDSPLHF	TGTGCCTGGGCCGGGACAGGGGATTCACCCCTCCACTTT
.	TRBV5-1	.	TRBJ1-2	CASSGGGVNYGYTF	TGCGCCAGCAGCGGTGGGGGCGTTAACTATGGCTACACCTTC
TRBD1	TRBV7-8	.	TRBJ1-2	CASSKDRVPNYGYTF	TGTGCCAGCAGCAAGGACAGGGTCCCTAACTATGGCTACACCTTC
.	TRBV7-2	.	TRBJ1-1	CASSLGGRLAEAFF	TGTGCCAGCAGCTTAGGGGGGCGCCTCGCTGAAGCTTTCTTT
.	TRBV2	.	TRBJ2-2	CASILNSAGELFF	TGTGCCAGCATTCTAAATAGCGCCGGGGAGCTGTTTTTT